This passage covers 20 T cell receptor beta chains from one sample sequenced in a study of persistence of HIV-infected CD4 T cells (dated by TCRdb to 2020 to 2022). The immunoSEQ hsTCRB assay version 4, run in survey mode, was used to sequence TCRbeta repertoires from genomic DNA. The table comes from immuneACCESS by way of TCRdb, which keeps in-frame sequences with V and J called. Part of the clones is missing from these tables; in studies checked, under half for an unresolved V gene and the rest for unknown reasons. The sample table lists about 27,000 clones, around 72% of them with a count of one. The ten largest clones capture around 1.8% of the sample. The treatment or condition label here, explained by the study, means: suppressive antiretroviral therapy. A pool of overlapping 15-mer peptides from HIV-1 Gag, at around 1 ug per peptide per mL, was used to stimulate the cells. Sorting of responding CD4+ T cells was based on upregulation of both CD40 ligand and CD69.

Their specific antigens are unknown. The starting material was CD4+ T cells sorted from PBMCs after 18-hour stimulation, obtained from a patient who received antiretroviral therapy. The label giving this sample's cell subset or site can be read as: CD40L+CD69+ CD4 T cells responding to HIV-1 Gag peptides. Receptors originate from an adult man with HIV who was CMV-seropositive.

The rearrangement links TRBV6-2 or TRBV6-3 to TRBJ1-6; maybe TRBD1 (5 bases). The germline CDR1 and CDR2 sequences are MNHEY and SVGEGT. This CDR3 is 13 amino acids long. V shed 5 bases and J shed 7 bases, with 9 bases lying between them. CDR3 in amino acids: CASSRDGNSPLHF. CDR3 nucleotides: TGTGCCAGCAGTCGGGACGGAAATTCACCCCTCCACTTT.

This clone was counted a single time. This chain joins TRBV6-6 and TRBJ1-1; 8 bases map to TRBD1. The CDR3 has 16 residues. V lost 2 bases and J lost 0; bases outside the gene matches: 5. Germline V gene sequence: CDR1 MNHNY, CDR2 SVGAGI (reference sequence). For the CDR3, the DNA is TGTGCCAGCAGTTACCTTACGACAGGGGTGAACACTGAAGCTTTCTTT. Protein sequence: CASSYLTTGVNTEAFF.

The chain links TRBV28 to TRBJ1-4, with D possibly being TRBD1 (6 bases). Germline CDR1 reads MDHEN; CDR2 reads SYDVKM. Between the trimmed V and J ends, which lost 1 base and 5 bases, there was a span of 11 bases. The CDR3 runs 15 residues. CDR3 amino acids: CASSLLGGTNEKLFF. CDR3 coding DNA: TGTGCCAGCAGTTTATTGGGCGGGACAAATGAAAAACTGTTTTTT.

The chain uses TRBV6-5 and TRBJ2-7; D uncertain. Germline-derived CDR1 and CDR2 are MNHEY and SVGAGI. V lost 0 bases, J lost 5 bases, and 17 bases lay in between. CDR3 length equals 16 residues. The CDR3 loop reads CASSYSSAVKRNEQYF. The DNA for the CDR3 is TGTGCCAGCAGTTACTCCTCGGCGGTGAAAAGGAACGAGCAGTACTTC.

This chain joins TRBV28 and TRBJ1-4; a weak D match, TRBD1 (6 bases). CDR1 and CDR2 (germline): MDHEN, SYDVKM. The CDR3 has 14 residues. Trimming took 6 bases from V and 4 from J, leaving 12 bases between them. In nucleotides, the CDR3 is TGTGCCAGCAGCCGAAGAGGGGGTAATGAAAAACTGTTTTTT. Translated, it gives CASSRRGGNEKLFF. Full variable domain (rest looked up from reference TRBV28 and TRBJ1-4): DVKVTQSSRYLVKRTGEKVFLECVQDMDHENMFWYRQDPGLGLRLIYFSYDVKMKEKGDIPEGYSVSREKKERFSLILESASTNQTSMYLCASSRRGGNEKLFFGSGTQLSVL.

The V and J genes are TRBV18 and TRBJ2-1, with D perhaps assigned TRBD1 or TRBD2 (5 bases each). Trimming pared 5 bases from V and 2 bases from J, leaving 13 bases between. Germline values: CDR1 KGHSH, CDR2 LQKENI. This CDR3 is built from 15 residues. CDR3 in amino acids: CASSAGTGTYNEQFF. CDR3 in DNA: TGTGCCAGCTCAGCCGGGACGGGGACCTACAATGAGCAGTTCTTC.

V and J are TRBV2 and TRBJ2-3; D tentatively reads TRBD1 or TRBD2 (5 bases each). The V gene's germline CDR1 is SNHLY and CDR2 FYNNEI. Trimming left V 1 base short and J 1 base short, with 12 bases between. The CDR3 runs to 16 residues. The CDR3, as DNA: TGTGCCAGCAGTGAAGGTCAGGGACGACGCACAGATACGCAGTATTTT. Its translation: CASSEGQGRRTDTQYF. Drawing the rest from reference TRBV2 and TRBJ2-3, the complete variable domain is EPEVTQTPSHQVTQMGQEVILRCVPISNHLYFYWYRQILGQKVEFLVSFYNNEISEKSEIFDDQFSVERPDGSNFTLKIRSTKLEDSAMYFCASSEGQGRRTDTQYFGPGTRLTVL.

This chain uses TRBV19 with TRBJ2-3; D is undetermined. This CDR3 contains 18 residues. Germline CDR1 and CDR2: LNHDA and SQIVND (reference sequence). V lost 5 bases and J lost 0, with 21 bases in between. The CDR3 nucleotides read TGTGCCAGTAGTCATTACCGGGTCCCTTCCTCTAGCACAGATACGCAGTATTTT. Translating gives CASSHYRVPSSSTDTQYF.

The CDR3 protein is CASSMTRVSNQPQHF. CDR3 coding DNA: TGTGCCAGTAGTATGACCAGGGTCAGCAATCAGCCCCAGCATTTT. The J gene is TRBJ1-5, the V gene TRBV19, with D tentatively TRBD1 (5 bases). This CDR3 has 15 residues. V gave up 3 bases and J gave up 1 base, with 10 bases separating them. Germline CDR1 reads LNHDA; CDR2 reads SQIVND (reference sequence).

The genes are TRBV15 and TRBJ1-4; TRBD1 might be the D (6 bases). V dropped 0 bases and J dropped 8 bases, with 16 bases sitting between them. This CDR3 region has 16 residues. In germline, CDR1 is LNHNV, CDR2 YYDKDF (reference sequence). CDR3 amino acids: CATSRDSPGVGEKLFF. Here the CDR3 DNA reads TGTGCCACCAGCAGAGATTCTCCAGGGGTGGGCGAAAAACTGTTTTTT.

This chain uses TRBV20-1 with TRBJ2-6; possible D gene TRBD1, 6 bases. V was shortened by 3 bases and J by 5 bases, with 14 bases between the two germline ends. This CDR3 contains 15 residues. CDR1 DFQATT and CDR2 SNEGSKA come from the germline V gene (reference sequence). CDR3 sequence: CSASSRGDWANVLTF. CDR3 nucleotide sequence: TGCAGTGCTAGTTCCAGGGGTGACTGGGCCAACGTCCTGACTTTC.

The chain combines TRBV5-1 with TRBJ1-2; 9 bases line up with TRBD1. This CDR3 contains 14 residues. The V gene's germline CDR1 is SGHRS and CDR2 YFSETQ. After removal of 3 bases from V and 3 bases from J, the junction contained 3 bases not matched to a gene. In nucleotides, the CDR3 is TGCGCCAGCAGCTCCTGGACAGGGGACTATGGCTACACCTTC. This sequence encodes CASSSWTGDYGYTF. Full variable domain (rest looked up from reference TRBV5-1 and TRBJ1-2): KAGVTQTPRYLIKTRGQQVTLSCSPISGHRSVSWYQQTPGQGLQFLFEYFSETQRNKGNFPGRFSGRQFSNSRSEMNVSTLELGDSALYLCASSSWTGDYGYTFGSGTRLTVV.

The chain links TRBV18 to TRBJ1-2; no clear D gene. The CDR3 has 16 residues. V was trimmed by 2 bases and J by 0 bases, leaving 13 bases between them. Germline V gene data show CDR1 as KGHSH and CDR2 as LQKENI. In DNA form, the CDR3 reads TGTGCCAGCTCACCAGACTCCCACCGGGCTAACTATGGCTACACCTTC. Its translation is CASSPDSHRANYGYTF. Complete variable domain (other parts from reference TRBV18 and TRBJ1-2): NAGVMQNPRHLVRRRGQEARLRCSPMKGHSHVYWYRQLPEEGLKFMVYLQKENIIDESGMPKERFSAEFPKEGPSILRIQQVVRGDSAAYFCASSPDSHRANYGYTFGSGTRLTVV.

This chain joins TRBV18 and TRBJ2-7; 15 positions match TRBD2. The J segment lost 5 bases and the V segment lost 3 bases, leaving 5 bases of the junction unmatched. Germline V gene lookup returns CDR1 KGHSH and CDR2 LQKENI. The CDR3 runs 16 residues. The CDR3 DNA reads TGTGCCAGCTCACCTTGGACTAGCGGGGGGGCCGACGAGCAGTACTTC. Amino acids: CASSPWTSGGADEQYF.

In DNA form, the CDR3 reads TGTGCCAGCAGGGTCGAATGGGCACGGGGCTACGAGCAGTACTTC. Translation gives CASRVEWARGYEQYF. The V call is TRBV7-2, the J call TRBJ2-7; D might be TRBD2 (5 bases). The CDR3 spans 15 residues. V was cut by 6 bases and J by 3 bases, with 18 bases left in between. CDR1 and CDR2 from the germline V gene are SGHTA and FQGNSA.

This chain connects TRBV7-3 to TRBJ1-1; D remains unclear. Looked up from germline, CDR1 is SGHTA and CDR2 is FQGTGA. Trimming pared 5 bases from V and 6 bases from J, leaving 13 bases between. The length of the CDR3 is 13 residues. The CDR3 nucleotides are TGTGCCAGCAGCCGGACGTCGGGGTCTGAAGCTTTCTTT. Translating gives CASSRTSGSEAFF.

This clone was recorded only once. V is TRBV18 and J is TRBJ2-3; perhaps TRBD2 as D (6 bases). Between the trimmed V and J ends, which lost 2 bases and 1 base, there was a span of 10 bases. The CDR3 extends over 15 amino acids. The germline V gene encodes CDR1 KGHSH and CDR2 LQKENI. The CDR3 bases are TGTGCCAGCTCACCATGGGAGGCTGGCACAGATACGCAGTATTTT. It specifies CASSPWEAGTDTQYF.

V gene TRBV18 combines with J gene TRBJ1-2; 8 bases are shared with TRBD1. Germline trimming cut 3 bases from V and 1 base from J; bases unmatched to any gene: 1. The CDR3 is made up of 14 amino acids. Germline V lookup: CDR1 KGHSH, CDR2 LQKENI. The CDR3 nucleotides read TGTGCCAGCTCACCGGACAGGGTTAACTATGGCTACACCTTC. This translates into CASSPDRVNYGYTF.

The chain combines TRBV28 with TRBJ1-1; a possible D gene is TRBD1 (5 bases). V gave up 8 bases and J gave up 0 bases, with 7 bases separating them. CDR1 and CDR2 from the germline V gene are MDHEN and SYDVKM. This CDR3 has 12 residues. The CDR3 protein is CASGGMNTEAFF. CDR3 nucleotides: TGTGCCAGCGGGGGGATGAACACTGAAGCTTTCTTT.

CDR3 region: CASSPKGQGTLMNTEAFF. The CDR3 nucleotides are TGCGCCAGCAGCCCTAAGGGACAGGGAACCCTTATGAACACTGAAGCTTTCTTT. The chain joins TRBV5-1 to TRBJ1-1; 9 bases are shared with TRBD1. Looked up from germline, CDR1 is SGHRS and CDR2 is YFSETQ. The CDR3 is 18 residues long. Germline trimming cut 4 bases from V and 0 bases from J; bases unmatched to any gene: 13.